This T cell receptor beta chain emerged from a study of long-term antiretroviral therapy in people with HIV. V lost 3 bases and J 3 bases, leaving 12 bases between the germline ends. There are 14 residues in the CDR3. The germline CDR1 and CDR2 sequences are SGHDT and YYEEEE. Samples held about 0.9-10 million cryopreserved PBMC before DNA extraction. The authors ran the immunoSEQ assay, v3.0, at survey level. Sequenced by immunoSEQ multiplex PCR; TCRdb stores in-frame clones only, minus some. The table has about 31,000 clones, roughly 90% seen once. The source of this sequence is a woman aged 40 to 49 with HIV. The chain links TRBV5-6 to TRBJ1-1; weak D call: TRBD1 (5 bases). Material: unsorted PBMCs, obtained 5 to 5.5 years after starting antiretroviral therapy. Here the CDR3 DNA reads TGTGCCAGCAGCTCCGGGACGGCCTACACTGAAGCTTTCTTT. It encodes CASSSGTAYTEAFF.